The clone carrying this T cell receptor beta chain was recorded once. No antigen is known for it. At one of its ends the junction is not consistent with the germline gene, which may arise from a read error. TCRdb keeps only in-frame clones here, not all; method: immunoSEQ multiplex PCR. The sample includes about 150,000 clones, more than 80% of them seen just once. This sample is part of a study of T cell responses to AZD1222 COVID-19 vaccine. Study-level points and caveats: Clonal diversity was possibly underestimated, and white British individuals and females predominated among donors. No day 14 peak samples; only post-peak repertoires were characterized.

It was second doses at about 4 or about 12 weeks that were pooled. The receptor's source is an adult who received the AZD1222 COVID-19 vaccine. The sample in question was peripheral blood, obtained 28 days after the second AZD1222 dose.

Here the CDR3 DNA reads TGTGCCAGCAGCGAAGCAGGATTCTACGAGCAGTACTTC. As protein: CASSEAGFYEQYF. The chain couples TRBV2 to TRBJ2-7; no reliable D call. Germline CDR1 reads SNHLY; CDR2 reads FYNNEI. This CDR3 region has 13 residues.